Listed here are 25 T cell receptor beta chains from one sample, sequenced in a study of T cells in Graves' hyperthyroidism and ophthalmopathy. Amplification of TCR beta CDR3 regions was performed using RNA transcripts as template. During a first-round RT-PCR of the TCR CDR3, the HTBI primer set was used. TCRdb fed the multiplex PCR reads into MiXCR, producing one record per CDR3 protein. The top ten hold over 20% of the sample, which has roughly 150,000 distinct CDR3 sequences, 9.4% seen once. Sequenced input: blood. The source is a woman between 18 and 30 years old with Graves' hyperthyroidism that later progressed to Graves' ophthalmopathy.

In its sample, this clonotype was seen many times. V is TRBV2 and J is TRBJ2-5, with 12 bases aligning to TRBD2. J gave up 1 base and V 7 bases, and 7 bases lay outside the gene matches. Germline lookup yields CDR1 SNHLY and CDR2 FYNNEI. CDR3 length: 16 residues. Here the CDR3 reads CASTPGLAGFQETQYF. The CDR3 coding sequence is TGTGCCAGCACCCCTGGACTAGCGGGATTCCAAGAGACCCAGTACTTC.

CDR3 bases: TGTGCCAGCAGCCAAGGACGTACCACTGAAGCTTTCTTT. Translation gives CASSQGRTTEAFF. This rearrangement joins TRBV4-2 to TRBJ1-1; D ambiguous. Germline V gene sequence: CDR1 LGHNA, CDR2 YNFKEQ. Trimming stripped 1 base from V and 4 bases from J, with 7 bases between. This CDR3 comprises 13 residues.

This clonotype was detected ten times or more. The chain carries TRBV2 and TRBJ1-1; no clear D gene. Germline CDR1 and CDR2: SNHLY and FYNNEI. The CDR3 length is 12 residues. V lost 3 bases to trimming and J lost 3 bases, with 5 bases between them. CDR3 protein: CASSEIYTEAFF. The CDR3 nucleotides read TGTGCCAGCAGTGAGATCTACACTGAAGCTTTCTTT.

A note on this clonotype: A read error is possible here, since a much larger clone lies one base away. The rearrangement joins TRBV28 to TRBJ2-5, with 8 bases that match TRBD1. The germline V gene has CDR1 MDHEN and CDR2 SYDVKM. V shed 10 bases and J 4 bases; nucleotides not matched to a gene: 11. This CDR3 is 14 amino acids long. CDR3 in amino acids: CANSPRGRRETQYF. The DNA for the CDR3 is TGTGCCAACAGCCCCAGGGGGCGCAGAGAGACCCAGTACTTC.

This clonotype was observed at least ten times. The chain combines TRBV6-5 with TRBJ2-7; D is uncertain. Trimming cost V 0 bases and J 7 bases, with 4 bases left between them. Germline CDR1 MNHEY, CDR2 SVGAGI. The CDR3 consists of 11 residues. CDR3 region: CASSYSGEQYF. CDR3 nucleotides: TGTGCCAGCAGTTACTCGGGTGAGCAGTACTTC.

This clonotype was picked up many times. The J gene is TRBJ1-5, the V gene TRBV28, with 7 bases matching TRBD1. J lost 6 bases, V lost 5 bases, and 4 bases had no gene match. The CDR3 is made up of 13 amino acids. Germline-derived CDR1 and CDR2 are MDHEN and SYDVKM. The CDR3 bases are TGTGCCAGCAGTCCCAGACAGGGTCAGCCCCAGCATTTT. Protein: CASSPRQGQPQHF.

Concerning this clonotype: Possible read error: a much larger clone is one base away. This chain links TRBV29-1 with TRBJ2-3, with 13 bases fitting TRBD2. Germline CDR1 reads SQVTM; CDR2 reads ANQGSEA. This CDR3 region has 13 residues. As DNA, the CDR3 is TGCAGCGGATTACTAGCGGGGGGGGATATGCAGTATTTT. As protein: CSGLLAGGDMQYF.

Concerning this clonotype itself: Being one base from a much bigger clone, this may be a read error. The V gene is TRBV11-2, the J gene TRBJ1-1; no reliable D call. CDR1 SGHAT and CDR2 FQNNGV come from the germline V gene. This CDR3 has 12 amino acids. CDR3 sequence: CASSLGTAEASF. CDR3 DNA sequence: TGTGCCAGCAGCTTAGGGACGGCTGAAGCTTCCTTT.

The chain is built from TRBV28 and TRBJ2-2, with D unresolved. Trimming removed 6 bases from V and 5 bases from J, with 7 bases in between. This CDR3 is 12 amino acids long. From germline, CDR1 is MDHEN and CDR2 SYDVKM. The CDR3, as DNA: TGTGCCAGCAGAAGGGTGACCGGGGAGCTGTTTTTT. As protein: CASRRVTGELFF.

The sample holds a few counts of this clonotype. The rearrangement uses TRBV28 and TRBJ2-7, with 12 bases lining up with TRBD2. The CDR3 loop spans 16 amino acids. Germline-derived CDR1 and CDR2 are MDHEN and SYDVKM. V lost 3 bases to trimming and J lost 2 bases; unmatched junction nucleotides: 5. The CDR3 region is CASSLGLAGAPYEQYF. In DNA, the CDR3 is TGTGCCAGCAGTTTGGGACTAGCGGGTGCTCCCTACGAGCAGTACTTC.

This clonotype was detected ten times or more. The CDR3 coding sequence is TGCAGTGCGTTCGGCTTTCGGAACATTCAGTACTTC. Amino acids: CSAFGFRNIQYF. The chain is built from TRBV20-1 and TRBJ2-4; D unresolved. V lost 6 bases and J 7 bases, leaving 13 bases between the germline ends. The CDR3 loop spans 12 amino acids. Per germline, CDR1 DFQATT and CDR2 SNEGSKA (reference sequence).

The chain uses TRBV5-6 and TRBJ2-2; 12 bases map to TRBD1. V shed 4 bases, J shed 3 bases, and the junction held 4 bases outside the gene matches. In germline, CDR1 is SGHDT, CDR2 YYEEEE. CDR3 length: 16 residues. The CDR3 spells CASSTGQGADTGELFF. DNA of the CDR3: TGTGCCAGCAGCACGGGACAGGGGGCCGACACCGGGGAGCTGTTTTTT.

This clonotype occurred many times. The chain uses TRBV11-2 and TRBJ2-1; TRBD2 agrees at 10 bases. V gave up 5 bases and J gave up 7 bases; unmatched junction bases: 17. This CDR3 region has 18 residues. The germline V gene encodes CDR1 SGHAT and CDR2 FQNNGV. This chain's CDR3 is CASSPLRRASGGFNEQFF. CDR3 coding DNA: TGTGCCAGCAGCCCGCTTAGGAGAGCTAGCGGGGGTTTTAATGAGCAGTTCTTC. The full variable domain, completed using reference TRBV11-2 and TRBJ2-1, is EAGVAQSPRYKIIEKRQSVAFWCNPISGHATLYWYQQILGQGPKLLIQFQNNGVVDDSQLPKDRFSAERLKGVDSTLKIQPAKLEDSAVYLCASSPLRRASGGFNEQFFGPGTRLTVL.

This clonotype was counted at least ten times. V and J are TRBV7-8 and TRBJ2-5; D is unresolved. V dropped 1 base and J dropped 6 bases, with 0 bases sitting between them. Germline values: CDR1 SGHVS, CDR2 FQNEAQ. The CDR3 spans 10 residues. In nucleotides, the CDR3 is TGTGCCAGCAGCTTAGAGACCCAGTACTTC. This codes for CASSLETQYF.

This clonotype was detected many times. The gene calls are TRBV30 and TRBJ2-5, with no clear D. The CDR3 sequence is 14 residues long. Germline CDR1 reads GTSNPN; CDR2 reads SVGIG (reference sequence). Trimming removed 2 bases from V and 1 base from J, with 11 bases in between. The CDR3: CAWSSESSQETQYF. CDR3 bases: TGTGCCTGGAGTTCGGAGTCTTCCCAAGAGACCCAGTACTTC.

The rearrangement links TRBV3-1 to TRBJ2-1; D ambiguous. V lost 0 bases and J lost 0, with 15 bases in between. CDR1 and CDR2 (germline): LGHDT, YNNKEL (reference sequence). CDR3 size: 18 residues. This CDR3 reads CASSQELNRFSSYNEQFF. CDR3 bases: TGTGCCAGCAGCCAAGAGTTAAATCGGTTCAGCTCCTACAATGAGCAGTTCTTC.

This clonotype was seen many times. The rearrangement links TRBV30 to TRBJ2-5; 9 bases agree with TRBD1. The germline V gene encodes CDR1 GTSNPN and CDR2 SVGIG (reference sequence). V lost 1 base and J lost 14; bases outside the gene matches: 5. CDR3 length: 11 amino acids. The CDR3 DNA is TGTGCCTGGAGTGACCGGGACAGGGTCTACTTC. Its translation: CAWSDRDRVYF.

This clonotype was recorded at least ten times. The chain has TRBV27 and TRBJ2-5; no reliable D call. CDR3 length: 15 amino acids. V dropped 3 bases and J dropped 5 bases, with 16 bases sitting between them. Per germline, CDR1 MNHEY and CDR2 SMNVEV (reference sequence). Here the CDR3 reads CASSFKGRAQETQYF. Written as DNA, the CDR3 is TGTGCCAGCAGTTTTAAGGGTAGGGCTCAGGAGACCCAGTACTTC.

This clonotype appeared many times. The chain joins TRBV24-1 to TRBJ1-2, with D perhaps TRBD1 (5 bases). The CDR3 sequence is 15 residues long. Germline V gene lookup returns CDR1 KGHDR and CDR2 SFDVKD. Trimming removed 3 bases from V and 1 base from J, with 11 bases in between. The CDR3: CATSDTGPNNYGYTF. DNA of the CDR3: TGTGCCACCAGTGATACAGGACCCAATAACTATGGCTACACCTTC.

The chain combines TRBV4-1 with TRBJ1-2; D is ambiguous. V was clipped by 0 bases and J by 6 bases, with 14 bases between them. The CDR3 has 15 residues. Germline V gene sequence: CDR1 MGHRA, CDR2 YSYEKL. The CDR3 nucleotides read TGCGCCAGCAGCCAAGATACGGTGCTAGAGGATGGCTACACCTTC. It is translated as CASSQDTVLEDGYTF.

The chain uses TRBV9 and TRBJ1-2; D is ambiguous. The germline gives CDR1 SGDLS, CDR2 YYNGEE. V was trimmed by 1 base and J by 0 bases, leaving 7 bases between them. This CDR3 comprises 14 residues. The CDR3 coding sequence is TGTGCCAGCAGCGTAAACGGAGCTAACTATGGCTACACCTTC. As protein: CASSVNGANYGYTF.

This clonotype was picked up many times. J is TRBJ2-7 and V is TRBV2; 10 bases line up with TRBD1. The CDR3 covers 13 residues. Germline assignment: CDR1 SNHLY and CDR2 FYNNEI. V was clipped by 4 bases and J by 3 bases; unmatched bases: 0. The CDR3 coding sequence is TGTGCCAGCAGTGGGGACAGGGGCTACGAGCAGTACTTC. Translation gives CASSGDRGYEQYF.

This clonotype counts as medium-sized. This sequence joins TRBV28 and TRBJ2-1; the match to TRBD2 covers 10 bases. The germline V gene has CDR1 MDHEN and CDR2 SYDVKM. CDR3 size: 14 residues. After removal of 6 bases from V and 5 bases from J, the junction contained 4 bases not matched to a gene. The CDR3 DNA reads TGTGCCAGCAGCCTAGCGGGAGTAAACAATGAGCAGTTCTTC. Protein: CASSLAGVNNEQFF.

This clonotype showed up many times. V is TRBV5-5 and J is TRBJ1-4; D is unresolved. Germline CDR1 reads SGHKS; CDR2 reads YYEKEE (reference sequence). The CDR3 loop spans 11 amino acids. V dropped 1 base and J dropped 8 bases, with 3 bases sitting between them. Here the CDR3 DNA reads TGTGCCAGCAGCTTGAGGGAAAAACTGTTTTTT. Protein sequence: CASSLREKLFF.

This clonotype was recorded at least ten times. The CDR3 reads CSAHPGQLNQPQHF. As DNA, the CDR3 is TGCAGTGCTCACCCTGGACAGCTTAATCAGCCCCAGCATTTT. This chain connects TRBV20-1 to TRBJ1-5; TRBD1 is a possible D gene (6 bases). The CDR3 is 14 residues long. Trimming pared 5 bases from V and 4 bases from J, leaving 15 bases between. Per germline, CDR1 DFQATT and CDR2 SNEGSKA (reference sequence).